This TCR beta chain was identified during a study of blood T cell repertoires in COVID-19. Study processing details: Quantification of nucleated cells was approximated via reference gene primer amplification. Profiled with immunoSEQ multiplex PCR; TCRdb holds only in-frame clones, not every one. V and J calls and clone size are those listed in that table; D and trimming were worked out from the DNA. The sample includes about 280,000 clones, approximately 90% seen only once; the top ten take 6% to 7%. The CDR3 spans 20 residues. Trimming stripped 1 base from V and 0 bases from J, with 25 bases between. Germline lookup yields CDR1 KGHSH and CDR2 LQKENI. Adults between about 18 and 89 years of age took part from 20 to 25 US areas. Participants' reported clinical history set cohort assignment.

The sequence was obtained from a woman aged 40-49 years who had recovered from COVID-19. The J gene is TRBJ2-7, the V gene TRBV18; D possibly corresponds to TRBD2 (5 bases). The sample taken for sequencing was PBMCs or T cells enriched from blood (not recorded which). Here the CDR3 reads CASSPLDQRMSTKSSYEQYF. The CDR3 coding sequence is TGTGCCAGCTCACCACTCGACCAGCGGATGAGTACGAAAAGCTCCTACGAGCAGTACTTC.